These 10 T cell receptor beta chains originate from one sample sequenced in a study of blood T cells in healthy people across ages (dated by TCRdb to about 2015). The method was 5' RACE. The sequencer was an Illumina HiSeq 2500. A second PCR of about 7 to 12 cycles was run with a J-beta primer mix and a sample-barcoded 5' primer. TCRdb itself trimmed the public reads at Q25 with fastp, ran MiXCR and retained productive beta chains. Each CDR3 protein gets just one entry, which takes the most common genes and DNA from the rows behind it. The sample yields some 890,000 distinct CDR3 sequences; 25% to 35% were counted once. The ten largest clones take up more than 8.5% of the sample. The data were also submitted as part of a second study, on T cells of mothers and their children.

Sequenced: blood. Every receptor here comes from a woman in her forties in good health.

This clonotype was seen repeatedly, ten times or more. The chain recombines TRBV4-1 with TRBJ1-2; TRBD1 matches 7 bases. V dropped 3 bases and J dropped 4; count of bases not matched to a gene: 8. Per germline, CDR1 MGHRA and CDR2 YSYEKL. CDR3 length: 15 amino acids. The CDR3 here is CASSQEDRRSYGYTF. CDR3 sequence (DNA): TGCGCCAGCAGCCAGGAGGACAGGCGATCCTATGGCTACACCTTC.

The CDR3 region is CASSALAVTYEQYF. The CDR3 DNA follows: TGTGCCAGCAGCGCCCTTGCGGTGACCTACGAGCAGTACTTC. V is TRBV13 and J is TRBJ2-7, with D unclear. CDR3 length: 14 residues. The germline V and J ends were trimmed by 5 bases and 2 bases, with 13 bases remaining between them. In germline, CDR1 is PRHDT, CDR2 FYEKMQ (reference sequence).

The chain is built from TRBV12-3 or TRBV12-4 and TRBJ1-5; 7 positions agree with TRBD1. The V segment lost 1 base and the J segment 5 bases; nucleotides outside the gene matches: 2. The CDR3 sequence is 14 residues long. CDR3 DNA: TGTGCCAGCAGTTTAGGTGGGACAGATCAGCCCCAGCATTTT. It codes for CASSLGGTDQPQHF.

This clonotype was counted a few times. V gene TRBV27 combines with J gene TRBJ1-5; D gene uncertain. Germline V lookup: CDR1 MNHEY, CDR2 SMNVEV (reference sequence). Between the trimmed V and J ends, which lost 5 bases and 5 bases, there was a span of 7 bases. The CDR3 has 12 residues. The CDR3 spells CASSPSYQPQHF. Written as DNA, the CDR3 is TGTGCCAGCAGTCCCTCTTATCAGCCCCAGCATTTT.

The chain couples TRBV5-1 to TRBJ2-3; 10 bases map to TRBD2. CDR1 SGHRS and CDR2 YFSETQ come from the germline V gene. V lost 2 bases to trimming and J lost 4 bases; unmatched junction nucleotides: 4. The CDR3 loop spans 15 amino acids. DNA for the CDR3: TGCGCCAGCAGCTTCGGTAGCGGGGGGCCAGATACGCAGTATTTT. Translating it yields CASSFGSGGPDTQYF.

This clonotype was picked up a small number of times. The CDR3 sequence is CASSFGGHSYEQYF. The CDR3 region has the DNA TGTGCCAGCAGTTTTGGAGGTCACTCCTACGAGCAGTACTTC. This chain joins TRBV28 and TRBJ2-7; a weak D match, TRBD2 (5 bases). Trimming left V 3 bases short and J 0 bases short, with 9 bases between. CDR3 length equals 14 residues. The germline V gene has CDR1 MDHEN and CDR2 SYDVKM. Looking up the rest from reference TRBV28 and TRBJ2-7 gives the full variable domain: DVKVTQSSRYLVKRTGEKVFLECVQDMDHENMFWYRQDPGLGLRLIYFSYDVKMKEKGDIPEGYSVSREKKERFSLILESASTNQTSMYLCASSFGGHSYEQYFGPGTRLTVT.

V usage is TRBV7-9 and J usage is TRBJ2-2, with D unclear. The V and J ends lost 5 bases and 5 bases respectively, with 15 bases between them. The length of the CDR3 is 15 residues. Germline lookup yields CDR1 SEHNR and CDR2 FQNEAQ (reference sequence). The CDR3 nucleotides read TGTGCCAGCAGCCTCACACAGTACGTTACCGGGGAGCTGTTTTTT. It specifies CASSLTQYVTGELFF.

V gene TRBV7-2 combines with J gene TRBJ1-1; D perhaps matches TRBD1 (6 bases). Between the trimmed V and J ends, which lost 5 bases and 3 bases, there was a span of 13 bases. Germline V gives CDR1 SGHTA, CDR2 FQGNSA. CDR3 size: 14 residues. The CDR3: CASSTGAGDTEAFF. CDR3 in DNA: TGTGCCAGCAGCACCGGGGCAGGGGACACTGAAGCTTTCTTT.

The chain employs TRBV7-9 and TRBJ2-7; 7 bases are a match to TRBD1. J gave up 0 bases and V 7 bases, and 6 bases lay outside the gene matches. This CDR3 has 14 residues. Germline CDR1 is SEHNR and CDR2 is FQNEAQ (reference sequence). CDR3 sequence: CASTETGPSYEQYF. As DNA, the CDR3 is TGTGCCAGCACAGAGACAGGGCCCTCCTACGAGCAGTACTTC.

The CDR3 loop is CASSQYGGPGDEQFF. As DNA, the CDR3 is TGCGCCAGCAGCCAATACGGGGGCCCGGGGGATGAGCAGTTCTTC. The chain carries TRBV4-1 and TRBJ2-1; D could derive from TRBD1 or TRBD2 (6 bases each). Between the trimmed V and J ends, which lost 2 bases and 8 bases, there was a span of 16 bases. CDR1 is MGHRA, CDR2 YSYEKL, per germline. CDR3 length equals 15 residues.